This TCR beta chain derives from a study of blood T cell repertoires in COVID-19. The wider study: Samples of COVID-19 (acute and convalescent) were obtained from the United States, Italy and Spain.

V dropped 3 bases and J dropped 0; count of bases not matched to a gene: 1. Germline V gene sequence: CDR1 KGHSH, CDR2 LQKENI. The CDR3 consists of 15 residues. This clone was recorded only once. Method: immunoSEQ multiplex PCR; TCRdb's copy keeps in-frame clones and lacks some. The top ten clones hold 1.9% of a sample with about 81,000 clones, 75% to 95% of them seen once. This chain uses TRBV18 with TRBJ1-1, with 10 bases fitting TRBD1. This clonotype originated in a woman aged 50 to 60 in a cohort sampled during active COVID-19. The sample taken for sequencing was peripheral blood. CDR3 coding DNA: TGTGCCAGCTCACCCGGGACAGGGGTGAACACTGAAGCTTTCTTT. Translation gives CASSPGTGVNTEAFF.